Listed below are T cell receptor beta chains from one sample, sequenced in a study of T cell repertoires in cytomegalovirus infection. Their target antigens are unknown. TCRdb re-analysed the reads in MiXCR, keeping a single row per CDR3 protein. Of 640,000 or so distinct CDR3 sequences listed, 33% are singletons. Material: cultured PBMCs, obtained from culture after CMV antigen stimulation. Source of these receptors: a human donor in good health (CMV status not recorded). Some clones in this sample may be carry-over from other donors' samples. Both conserved end residues are part of each CDR3. The D gene is left open where the match is weak. Clone size, where shown, is once, few, many, or a class for clones that have expanded.

clone_size j_call d_call v_call cdr3_nt cdr3_aa
NA TRBJ1-1 NA TRBV7-9 TGTGCCAGCAGCTCTCACACTGAAGCTTTCTTT CASSSHTEAFF
few TRBJ2-1 NA TRBV7-9 TGTGCCAGCAGCAAGGGAGGGGGTACAAGCTCCTACAATGAGCAGTTCTTC CASSKGGGTSSYNEQFF
many TRBJ2-1 NA TRBV7-2 TGTGCCAGCAGCCCGGGTGGGCGGGGTGAGCAGTTCTTC CASSPGGRGEQFF
NA TRBJ2-3 NA TRBV27 TGTGCCAGCAGTTTACGGCTCCTTGCCACAGATACGCAGTATTTT CASSLRLLATDTQYF
NA TRBJ2-3 NA TRBV12-3/TRBV12-4 TGTGCCAGCAGTTTAGGTGGGACCCCACGGGAGTATTTT CASSLGGTPREYF
NA TRBJ2-5 TRBD2 TRBV9 TGTGCCAGCAGCGTACTTCCAGTAGCGGGGAAGAGGGGGACCCAGTACTTC CASSVLPVAGKRGTQYF
few TRBJ2-3 NA TRBV29-1 TGCAGCGGGGTGTCTAGCACAGATACGCAGTATTTT CSGVSSTDTQYF
NA TRBJ1-1 TRBD1 TRBV19 TGTGCCAGTACTCCGACAGGGGGCATGAACACTGAAGCTTTCTTT CASTPTGGMNTEAFF
NA TRBJ1-1 TRBD1 TRBV5-1 TGCGCCAGCAGCTTGTCCGGACAGGGCTCTGAAGCTTTCTTT CASSLSGQGSEAFF
few TRBJ1-3 NA TRBV7-2 TGTGCCAGCAGCTTTTTGGCCTCTGGAAACACCATATATTTT CASSFLASGNTIYF
NA TRBJ2-1 TRBD2 TRBV20-1 TGCAGTGCTAGAGGGCCGGGGGGGAACGTTTACAATGAGCAGTTCTTC CSARGPGGNVYNEQFF
NA TRBJ1-4 NA TRBV4-1 TGCGCCAGCAGCCAAGGCGAAACAGCAACTAATGAAAAACTGTTTTTT CASSQGETATNEKLFF
NA TRBJ1-3 NA TRBV12-3/TRBV12-4 TGTGCCAGCAGTTTGATGGACAGCCCTGGAAACACCATATATTTT CASSLMDSPGNTIYF
NA TRBJ2-7 TRBD1 TRBV15 TGTGCCACCAGCAGAACCCGACAGGGCCTAAGGACGAGCGAGCAGTACTTC CATSRTRQGLRTSEQYF
NA TRBJ1-4 TRBD1 TRBV28 TGTGCCAGCAGTACCACCGGGACAGGGGGTGAAAAACTGTTTTTT CASSTTGTGGEKLFF
NA TRBJ1-1 TRBD1 TRBV2 TGTGCCAAGGGACAGTATTCGGTTGAAGCTTTCTTT CAKGQYSVEAFF
once TRBJ1-1 NA TRBV29-1 TGCAGCGTTCAACCCCCTGGGGGGGGCGCCCGCTCTGAAGCTTTCTTT CSVQPPGGGARSEAFF
NA TRBJ1-4 NA TRBV2 TGTGCCAGCAGTGTTCTCTCCGGGGCCACTAATGAAAAACTGTTTTTT CASSVLSGATNEKLFF
few TRBJ2-7 TRBD2 TRBV11-2 TGTGCCAGCAGCTTAGGGGGACTAGCCAACTACGAGCAGTACTTC CASSLGGLANYEQYF
NA TRBJ2-7 TRBD2 TRBV20-1 TGCAGTGCTAGAGTGGTAGCGGGGAGCTCCTACGAGCAGTACTTC CSARVVAGSSYEQYF
NA TRBJ1-2 NA TRBV7-9 TGTGCCAGCAGCTCAGGGCTAATCTATGGCTACACCTTC CASSSGLIYGYTF
NA TRBJ2-5 NA TRBV11-2 TGTGCCAGCAGCTTGCAGGGGTCCTCAGAGACCCAGTACTTC CASSLQGSSETQYF
NA TRBJ2-2 NA TRBV12-3/TRBV12-4 TGTGCCAGCAGCGAGCACACCGGGGAGCTGTTTTTT CASSEHTGELFF
many TRBJ2-1 TRBD2 TRBV7-2 TGTGCCAGCTTACTTCAGGGACTAGCGGCAAATGAGCAGTTCTTC CASLLQGLAANEQFF
NA TRBJ2-7 TRBD2 TRBV6-5 TGTGCCAGCAGTTACCGTAGCGGGAGGGGCGAGCAGTACTTC CASSYRSGRGEQYF
many TRBJ1-5 TRBD1 TRBV7-8 TGTGCCAGCACCCTTACAGGGTTACACAGGGGGATGGCACGGCAGCCCCAGCATTTT CASTLTGLHRGMARQPQHF
many TRBJ2-3 NA TRBV7-2 TGTGCCAGCAGCTTAAAAGGCTCAGATACGCAGTATTTT CASSLKGSDTQYF
few TRBJ1-1 NA TRBV29-1 TGCAGCGTTGCGGCAGGGATGGAGACTGAAGCTTTCTTT CSVAAGMETEAFF
many TRBJ1-6 NA TRBV7-2 TGTGCCAGCAGCTTAGTCGGAAGGGCAGAGTCACCCCTCCACTTT CASSLVGRAESPLHF
NA TRBJ1-5 NA TRBV6-6 TGTGCCAGCAGTTACTCGACGGCGAGGGATCAGCCCCAGCATTTT CASSYSTARDQPQHF
NA TRBJ1-6 NA TRBV6-1 TGTGCCAGCAGCGGCCTCGGGGGCTTTTCCTCACCCCTCCACTTT CASSGLGGFSSPLHF
few TRBJ1-2 NA TRBV6-1 TGTGCCAGCAGTGAAAATTCGCGGCCAGCGTCTAACTATGGCTACACCTTC CASSENSRPASNYGYTF
few TRBJ2-6 NA TRBV6-1 TGTGCCAGCAGCCAACCCCGGGGGTCCTCTGGGGCCAACGTCCTGACTTTC CASSQPRGSSGANVLTF
NA TRBJ2-1 TRBD1 TRBV15 TGTGCCACCAGCAGAGATACCTGGGACAGGGTTTACAATGAGCAGTTCTTC CATSRDTWDRVYNEQFF
many TRBJ2-4 TRBD1 TRBV7-2 TGTGCCAGCAGCTTAAGCGGTGGGGACAGGGGTAACATTCAGTACTTC CASSLSGGDRGNIQYF
few TRBJ2-7 TRBD2 TRBV7-2 TGTGCCAGCACCGCGACTAGCGGGAGATACGAGCAGTACTTC CASTATSGRYEQYF
NA TRBJ2-5 NA TRBV6-2/TRBV6-3 TGTGCCAGCAGTTACCGTCCACGTCCGACAATTGAGACCCAGTACTTC CASSYRPRPTIETQYF
NA TRBJ1-5 NA TRBV7-9 TGTGCCAGCAGTCGAGTCGGGCAGCCCCAGCATTTT CASSRVGQPQHF
NA TRBJ1-2 TRBD1 TRBV7-2 TGTGCCAGCAGCTTAGGGGCAGGGGGCCGTAGCTACACCTTC CASSLGAGGRSYTF
few TRBJ2-1 TRBD2 TRBV2 TGTGCCAGCAGTGAGCGCGGGAGGTCCTACAATGAGCAGTTCTTC CASSERGRSYNEQFF
NA TRBJ2-1 NA TRBV7-2 TGTGCCAGCAGCTTAGCATCGTCGGGAAACGAGCAGTTCTTC CASSLASSGNEQFF
NA TRBJ2-7 NA TRBV7-2 TGTGCCAGCACTGACCCGGGGCCAGTCGAGCAGTACTTC CASTDPGPVEQYF
NA TRBJ2-3 NA TRBV20-1 TGCAGTGCTAGAGCCCCGACGGACGGGATTACAATTCCTAGCACAGATACGCAGTATTTT CSARAPTDGITIPSTDTQYF
NA TRBJ2-7 NA TRBV2 TGTGCCAGCAGGACAGGTGATTACGAGCAGTACTTC CASRTGDYEQYF
NA TRBJ1-2 NA TRBV5-4 TGTGCCAGCAGCTCAGGGGCGCGCAGTCCTGGGGGCTACACCTTC CASSSGARSPGGYTF
few TRBJ2-3 NA TRBV7-2 TGTGCCAGCAGCTTACGGCGGAGCACAGATACGCAGTATTTT CASSLRRSTDTQYF
few TRBJ1-6 NA TRBV7-6 TGTGCCAGCAGCTCGATGATGGGTCCCTATAATTCACCCCTCCACTTT CASSSMMGPYNSPLHF
NA TRBJ2-3 NA TRBV20-1 TGCAGTGCTAACCGCCGCACAGATACGCAGTATTTT CSANRRTDTQYF
NA TRBJ1-4 NA TRBV4-3 TGCGCCAGCAGCCGGCAGGGTACCGATGAAAAACTGTTTTTT CASSRQGTDEKLFF
few TRBJ2-5 TRBD2 TRBV7-2 TGTGCCAGCAGCTTAGCGCGGTGGCGGGGGGGCCTAGAGACCCAGTACTTC CASSLARWRGGLETQYF
NA TRBJ2-3 NA TRBV6-2/TRBV6-3 TGTGCCAGCAGTCCGGGGACTGGAGAGTACACAGATACGCAGTATTTT CASSPGTGEYTDTQYF
NA TRBJ2-5 NA TRBV29-1 TGCAGCGGTAAGGTCGGAGAGACCCAGTACTTC CSGKVGETQYF
few TRBJ2-7 TRBD2 TRBV7-8 TGTGCCAGCAGCCCCGCCCGACTAGCCCTCTCCTACGAGCAGTACTTC CASSPARLALSYEQYF
NA TRBJ1-6 NA TRBV20-1 TGCAGTGCTAGGCCCGGACTGCTCTATAATTCACCCCTCCACTTT CSARPGLLYNSPLHF
NA TRBJ1-2 NA TRBV4-1 TGCGCCAGCAGCCAAGCGCGCCTCGGGGCGGACCGAGCGTACACCTTC CASSQARLGADRAYTF
NA TRBJ2-3 NA TRBV7-8 TGTGCCAGCAGCTCAGTTCGGGTCCCAATTCATACGCAGTATTTT CASSSVRVPIHTQYF
NA TRBJ2-5 NA TRBV12-3/TRBV12-4 TGTGCCAGCAGCTTTAACGGGGGTATTGGGACCCAGTACTTC CASSFNGGIGTQYF
NA TRBJ2-2 NA TRBV11-1 TGTGCCAGCAGCTTAGTCTCTGGGGCCGACACCGGGGAGCTGTTTTTT CASSLVSGADTGELFF
many TRBJ2-3 TRBD2 TRBV7-2 TGTGCCAGCAGCTTAGCTCTGTGGGGAGCGGGAGGGCCAGATACGCAGTATTTT CASSLALWGAGGPDTQYF
NA TRBJ2-2 NA TRBV12-3/TRBV12-4 TGTGCCAGCTGGGACGGGGAGCTGTTTTTT CASWDGELFF